This T cell receptor (beta chain) was captured in a study of cytomegalovirus exposure and HLA in healthy donors. Study-level findings and limits: Later analysis associated a missense DCLRE1C variant with TCR beta V- and J-gene trimming.

This CDR3 comprises 12 residues. V was trimmed by 6 bases and J by 4 bases, leaving 7 bases between them. The germline gives CDR1 SEHNR, CDR2 FQNEAQ (reference sequence). Details on this clone: Its target is not known.

Amplification used 60 Vbeta primers and 13 Jbeta primers. Some clones are missing from TCRdb's copy, which holds only in-frame ones; the method was immunoSEQ multiplex PCR. The repertoire has 40,000 or so clones, about nine tenths of them found once; the top ten carry roughly 8%. The source is a woman aged 40 to 49 in good health and CMV-seropositive. Sample: PBMCs. The J gene is TRBJ1-5, the V gene TRBV7-9; D is unclear. This chain's CDR3 is CASSLTNQPQHF. For the CDR3, the DNA is TGTGCCAGCAGTCTCACTAATCAGCCCCAGCATTTT. Combining the CDR3 with reference TRBV7-9 and TRBJ1-5 gives the whole variable domain DTGVSQNPRHKITKRGQNVTFRCDPISEHNRLYWYRQTLGQGPEFLTYFQNEAQLEKSRLLSDRFSAERPKGSFSTLEIQRTEQGDSAMYLCASSLTNQPQHFGDGTRLSIL.